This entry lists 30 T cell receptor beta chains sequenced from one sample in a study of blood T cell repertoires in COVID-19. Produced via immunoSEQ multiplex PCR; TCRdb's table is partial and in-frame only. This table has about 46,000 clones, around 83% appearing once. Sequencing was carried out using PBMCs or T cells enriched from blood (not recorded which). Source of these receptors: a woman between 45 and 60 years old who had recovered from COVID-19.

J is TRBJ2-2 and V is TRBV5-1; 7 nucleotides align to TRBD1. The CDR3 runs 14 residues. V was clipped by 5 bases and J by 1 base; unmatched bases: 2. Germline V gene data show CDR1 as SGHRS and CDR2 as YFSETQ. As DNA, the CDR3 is TGCGCCAGCAGAAGGACAGGGAACACCGGGGAGCTGTTTTTT. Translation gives CASRRTGNTGELFF.

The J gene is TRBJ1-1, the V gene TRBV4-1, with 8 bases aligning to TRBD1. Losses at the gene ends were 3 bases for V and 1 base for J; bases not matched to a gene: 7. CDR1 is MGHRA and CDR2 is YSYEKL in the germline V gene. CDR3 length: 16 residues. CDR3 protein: CASSQDREVGNTEAFF. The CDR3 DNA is TGCGCCAGCAGCCAGGACAGGGAGGTGGGGAACACTGAAGCTTTCTTT.

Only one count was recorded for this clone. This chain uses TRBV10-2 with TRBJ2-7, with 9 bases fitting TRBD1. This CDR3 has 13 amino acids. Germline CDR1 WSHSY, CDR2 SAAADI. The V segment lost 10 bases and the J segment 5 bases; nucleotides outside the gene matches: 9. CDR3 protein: CATSGQGIHEQYF. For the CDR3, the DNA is TGCGCCACCTCGGGACAGGGTATCCACGAGCAGTACTTC.

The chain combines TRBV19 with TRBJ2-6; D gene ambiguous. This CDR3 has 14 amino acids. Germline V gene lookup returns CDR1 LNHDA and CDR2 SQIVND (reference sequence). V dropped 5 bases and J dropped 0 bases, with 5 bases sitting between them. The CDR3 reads CASSSVSGANVLTF. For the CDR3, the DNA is TGTGCCAGTAGTTCGGTCTCTGGGGCCAACGTCCTGACTTTC. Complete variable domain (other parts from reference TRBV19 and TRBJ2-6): DGGITQSPKYLFRKEGQNVTLSCEQNLNHDAMYWYRQDPGQGLRLIYYSQIVNDFQKGDIAEGYSVSREKKESFPLTVTSAQKNPTAFYLCASSSVSGANVLTFGAGSRLTVL.

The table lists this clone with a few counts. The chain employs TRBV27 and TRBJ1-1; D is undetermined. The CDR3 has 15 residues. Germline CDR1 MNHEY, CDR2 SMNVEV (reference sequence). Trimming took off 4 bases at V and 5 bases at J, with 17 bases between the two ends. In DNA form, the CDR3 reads TGTGCCAGCAGTTCTCCTAGCGAGGGTAGGACTGAAGCTTTCTTT. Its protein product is CASSSPSEGRTEAFF.

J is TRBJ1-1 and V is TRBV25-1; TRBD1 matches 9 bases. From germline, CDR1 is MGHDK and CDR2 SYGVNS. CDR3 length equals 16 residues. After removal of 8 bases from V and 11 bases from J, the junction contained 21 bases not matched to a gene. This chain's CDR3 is CASVDRGIFFAPFAFF. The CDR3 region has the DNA TGTGCCAGCGTAGACAGGGGGATTTTTTTCGCCCCTTTCGCTTTCTTT.

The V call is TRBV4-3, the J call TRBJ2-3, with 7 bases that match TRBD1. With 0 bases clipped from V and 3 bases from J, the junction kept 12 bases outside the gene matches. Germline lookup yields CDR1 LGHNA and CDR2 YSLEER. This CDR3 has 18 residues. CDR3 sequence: CASSQDVQGRKVTDTQYF. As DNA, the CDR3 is TGCGCCAGCAGCCAAGACGTACAGGGGCGCAAGGTGACAGATACGCAGTATTTT.

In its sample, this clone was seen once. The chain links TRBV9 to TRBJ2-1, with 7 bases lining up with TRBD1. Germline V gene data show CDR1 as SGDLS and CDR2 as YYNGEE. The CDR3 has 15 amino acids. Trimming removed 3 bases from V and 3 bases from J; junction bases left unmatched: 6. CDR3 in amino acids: CASSATGTVYNEQFF. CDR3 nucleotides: TGTGCCAGCAGCGCGACCGGGACAGTCTACAATGAGCAGTTCTTC.

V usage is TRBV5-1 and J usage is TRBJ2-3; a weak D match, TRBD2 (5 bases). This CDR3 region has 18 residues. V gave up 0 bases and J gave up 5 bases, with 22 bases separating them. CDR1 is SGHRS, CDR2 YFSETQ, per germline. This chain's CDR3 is CASSLGGVGGAARDTQYF. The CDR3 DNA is TGCGCCAGCAGCTTGGGGGGAGTTGGCGGAGCGGCTAGAGATACGCAGTATTTT.

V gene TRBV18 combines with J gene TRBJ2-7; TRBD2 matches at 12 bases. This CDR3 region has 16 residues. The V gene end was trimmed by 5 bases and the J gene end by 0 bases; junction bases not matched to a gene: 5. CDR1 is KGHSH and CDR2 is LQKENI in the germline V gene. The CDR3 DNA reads TGTGCCAGCTCAGCCGGGACTAGCGGGCCCTCCTACGAGCAGTACTTC. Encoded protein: CASSAGTSGPSYEQYF.

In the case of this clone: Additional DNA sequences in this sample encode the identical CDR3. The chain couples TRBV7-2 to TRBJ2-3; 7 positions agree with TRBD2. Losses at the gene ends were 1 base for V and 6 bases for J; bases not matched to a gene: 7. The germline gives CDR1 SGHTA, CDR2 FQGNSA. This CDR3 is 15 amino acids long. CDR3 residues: CASSLGGRALDTQYF. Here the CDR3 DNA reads TGTGCCAGCAGCTTAGGAGGGAGGGCCCTGGATACGCAGTATTTT.

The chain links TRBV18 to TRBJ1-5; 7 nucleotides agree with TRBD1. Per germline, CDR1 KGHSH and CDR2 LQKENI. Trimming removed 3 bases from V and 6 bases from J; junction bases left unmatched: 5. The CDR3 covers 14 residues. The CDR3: CASSPTGEGQPQHF. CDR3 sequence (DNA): TGTGCCAGCTCACCTACAGGGGAAGGTCAGCCCCAGCATTTT.

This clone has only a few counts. The CDR3 spells CASSEGQRETQYF. The CDR3 nucleotides read TGTGCCAGCAGCGAGGGACAGCGGGAGACCCAGTACTTC. The rearrangement joins TRBV11-2 to TRBJ2-5, with 7 bases lining up with TRBD1. Trimming at V came to 5 bases and at J to 5 bases, leaving 5 bases not matched to a gene. Germline V gene lookup returns CDR1 SGHAT and CDR2 FQNNGV. The CDR3 has 13 residues.

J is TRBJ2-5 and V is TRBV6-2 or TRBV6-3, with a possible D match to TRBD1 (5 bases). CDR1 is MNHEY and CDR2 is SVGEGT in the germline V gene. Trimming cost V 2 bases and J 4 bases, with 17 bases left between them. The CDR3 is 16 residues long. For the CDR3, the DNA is TGTGCCAGCAGTTACGGGGCAGGGCGAACTATAGAGACCCAGTACTTC. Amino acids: CASSYGAGRTIETQYF.

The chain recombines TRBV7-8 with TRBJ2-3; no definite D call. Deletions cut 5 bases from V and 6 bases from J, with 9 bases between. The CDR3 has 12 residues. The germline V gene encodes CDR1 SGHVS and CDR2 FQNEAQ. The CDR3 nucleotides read TGTGCCAGCAGCCCGGCCAGGGATACGCAGTATTTT. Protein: CASSPARDTQYF. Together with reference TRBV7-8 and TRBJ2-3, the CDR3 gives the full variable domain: GAGVSQSPRYKVAKRGQDVALRCDPISGHVSLFWYQQALGQGPEFLTYFQNEAQLDKSGLPSDRFFAERPEGSVSTLKIQRTQQEDSAVYLCASSPARDTQYFGPGTRLTVL.

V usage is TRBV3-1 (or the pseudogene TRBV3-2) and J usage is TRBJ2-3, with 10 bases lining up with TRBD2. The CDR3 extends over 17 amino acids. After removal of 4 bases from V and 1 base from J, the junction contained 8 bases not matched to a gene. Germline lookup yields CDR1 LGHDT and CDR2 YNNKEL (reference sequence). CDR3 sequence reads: CASSPYAGTSGTDTQYF. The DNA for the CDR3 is TGTGCCAGCAGCCCGTACGCCGGGACTAGCGGCACAGATACGCAGTATTTT.

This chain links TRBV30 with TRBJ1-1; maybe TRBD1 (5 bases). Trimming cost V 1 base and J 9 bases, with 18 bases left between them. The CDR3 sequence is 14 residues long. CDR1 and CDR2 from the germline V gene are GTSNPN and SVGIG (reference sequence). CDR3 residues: CAWSGGLGQRQAFF. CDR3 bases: TGTGCCTGGAGTGGCGGTCTGGGGCAAAGGCAAGCTTTCTTT.

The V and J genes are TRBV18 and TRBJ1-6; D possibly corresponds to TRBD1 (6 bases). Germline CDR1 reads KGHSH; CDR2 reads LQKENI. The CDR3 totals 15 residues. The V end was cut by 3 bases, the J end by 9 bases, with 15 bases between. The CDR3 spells CASSPSGQTSSPLHF. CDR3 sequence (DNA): TGTGCCAGCTCACCCTCAGGACAGACCTCTTCACCCCTCCACTTT.

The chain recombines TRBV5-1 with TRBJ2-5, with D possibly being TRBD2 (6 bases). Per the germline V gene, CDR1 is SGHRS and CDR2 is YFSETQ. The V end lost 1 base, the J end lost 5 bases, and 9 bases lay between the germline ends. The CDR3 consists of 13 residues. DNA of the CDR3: TGCGCCAGCAGCTTGCCTAGCGTGGAGACCCAGTACTTC. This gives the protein CASSLPSVETQYF. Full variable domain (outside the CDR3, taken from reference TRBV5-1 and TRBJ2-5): KAGVTQTPRYLIKTRGQQVTLSCSPISGHRSVSWYQQTPGQGLQFLFEYFSETQRNKGNFPGRFSGRQFSNSRSEMNVSTLELGDSALYLCASSLPSVETQYFGPGTRLLVL.

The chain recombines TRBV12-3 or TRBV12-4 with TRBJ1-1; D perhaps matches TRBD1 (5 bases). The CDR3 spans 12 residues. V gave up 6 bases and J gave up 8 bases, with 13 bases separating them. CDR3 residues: CASSGTLIEAFF. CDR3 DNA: TGTGCCAGCAGCGGGACTCTAATCGAAGCTTTCTTT.

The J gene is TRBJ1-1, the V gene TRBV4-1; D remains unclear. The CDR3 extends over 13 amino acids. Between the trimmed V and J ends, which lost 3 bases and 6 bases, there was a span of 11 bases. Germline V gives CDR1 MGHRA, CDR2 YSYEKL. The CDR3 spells CASSQGLAPEAFF. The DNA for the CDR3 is TGCGCCAGCAGCCAGGGCCTAGCCCCTGAAGCTTTCTTT.

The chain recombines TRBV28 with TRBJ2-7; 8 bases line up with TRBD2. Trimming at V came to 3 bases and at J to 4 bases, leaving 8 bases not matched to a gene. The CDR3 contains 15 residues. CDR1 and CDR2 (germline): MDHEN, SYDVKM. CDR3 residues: CASSFIQRGLYEQYF. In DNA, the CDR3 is TGTGCCAGCAGTTTCATTCAGCGGGGGCTTTACGAGCAGTACTTC.

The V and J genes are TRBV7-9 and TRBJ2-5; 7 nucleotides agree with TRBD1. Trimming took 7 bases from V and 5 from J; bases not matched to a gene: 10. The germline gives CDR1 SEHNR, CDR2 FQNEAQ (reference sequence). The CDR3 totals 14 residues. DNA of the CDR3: TGTGCCAGCATCAACGGAGACAGGGTCGAGACCCAGTACTTC. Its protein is CASINGDRVETQYF.

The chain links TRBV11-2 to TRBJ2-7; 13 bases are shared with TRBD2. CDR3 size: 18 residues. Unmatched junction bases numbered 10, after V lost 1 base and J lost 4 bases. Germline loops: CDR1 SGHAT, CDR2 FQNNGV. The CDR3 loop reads CASSLGTSGRGISYEQYF. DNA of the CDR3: TGTGCCAGCAGCTTAGGAACTAGCGGGAGGGGAATTAGTTACGAGCAGTACTTC. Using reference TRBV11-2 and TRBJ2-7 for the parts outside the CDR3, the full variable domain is EAGVAQSPRYKIIEKRQSVAFWCNPISGHATLYWYQQILGQGPKLLIQFQNNGVVDDSQLPKDRFSAERLKGVDSTLKIQPAKLEDSAVYLCASSLGTSGRGISYEQYFGPGTRLTVT.

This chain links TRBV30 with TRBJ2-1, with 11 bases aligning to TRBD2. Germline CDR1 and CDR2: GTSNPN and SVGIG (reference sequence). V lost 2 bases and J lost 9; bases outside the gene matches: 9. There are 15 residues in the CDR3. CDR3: CAWSPWTSGSAEQFF. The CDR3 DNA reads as TGTGCCTGGAGTCCATGGACTAGCGGGTCTGCTGAGCAGTTCTTC.

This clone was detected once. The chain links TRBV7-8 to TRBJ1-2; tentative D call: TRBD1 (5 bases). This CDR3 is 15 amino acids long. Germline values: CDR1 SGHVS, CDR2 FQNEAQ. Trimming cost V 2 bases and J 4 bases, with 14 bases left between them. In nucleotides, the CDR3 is TGTGCCAGCAGCTTAAGGGGCAGTATCGTCTATGGCTACACCTTC. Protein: CASSLRGSIVYGYTF.

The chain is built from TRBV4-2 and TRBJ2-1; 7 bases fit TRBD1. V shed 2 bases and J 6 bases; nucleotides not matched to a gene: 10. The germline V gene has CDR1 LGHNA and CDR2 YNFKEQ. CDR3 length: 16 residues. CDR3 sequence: CASSQKGTARSNEQFF. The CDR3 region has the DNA TGTGCCAGCAGCCAAAAAGGGACAGCACGATCCAATGAGCAGTTCTTC.

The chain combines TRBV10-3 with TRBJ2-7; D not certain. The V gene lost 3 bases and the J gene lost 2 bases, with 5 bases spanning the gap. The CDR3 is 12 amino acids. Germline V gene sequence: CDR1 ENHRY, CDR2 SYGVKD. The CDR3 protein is CAISDRAYEQYF. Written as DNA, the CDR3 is TGTGCCATCAGTGATCGGGCCTACGAGCAGTACTTC.

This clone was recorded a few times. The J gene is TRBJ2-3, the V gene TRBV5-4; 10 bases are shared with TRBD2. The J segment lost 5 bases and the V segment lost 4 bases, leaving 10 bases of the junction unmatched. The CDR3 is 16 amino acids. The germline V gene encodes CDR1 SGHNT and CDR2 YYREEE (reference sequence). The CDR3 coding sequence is TGTGCCAGCAGCCGAGCGGGAGGGGGCATCGGAGATACGCAGTATTTT. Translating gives CASSRAGGGIGDTQYF.

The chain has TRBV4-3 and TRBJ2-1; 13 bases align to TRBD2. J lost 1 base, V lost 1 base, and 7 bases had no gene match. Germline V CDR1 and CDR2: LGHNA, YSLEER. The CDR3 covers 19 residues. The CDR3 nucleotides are TGCGCCAGCAGCCAAGTTAAACTAGCGGGAGGGGGGTCCTACAATGAGCAGTTCTTC. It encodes CASSQVKLAGGGSYNEQFF.